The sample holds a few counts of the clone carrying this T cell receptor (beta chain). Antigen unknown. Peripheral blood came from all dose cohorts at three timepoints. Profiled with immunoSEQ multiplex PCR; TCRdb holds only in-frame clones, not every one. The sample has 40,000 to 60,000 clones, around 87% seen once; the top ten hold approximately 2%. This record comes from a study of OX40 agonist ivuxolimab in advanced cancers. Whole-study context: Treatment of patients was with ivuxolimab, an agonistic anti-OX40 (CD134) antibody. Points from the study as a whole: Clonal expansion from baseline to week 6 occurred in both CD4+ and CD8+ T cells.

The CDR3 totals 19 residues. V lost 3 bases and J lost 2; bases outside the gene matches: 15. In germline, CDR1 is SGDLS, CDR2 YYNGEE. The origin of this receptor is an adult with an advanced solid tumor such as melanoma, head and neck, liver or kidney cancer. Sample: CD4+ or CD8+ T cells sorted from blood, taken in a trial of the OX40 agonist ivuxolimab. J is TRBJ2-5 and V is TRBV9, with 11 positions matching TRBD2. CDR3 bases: TGTGCCAGCAGCGCCCGCCGACAGGCGGGGACTAGCGGACAAGAGACCCAGTACTTC. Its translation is CASSARRQAGTSGQETQYF.